Listed below are T cell receptor beta chains from one sample, sequenced in a study of blood T cell repertoires in COVID-19. Assay: immunoSEQ multiplex PCR; the TCRdb copy retains only in-frame clones and omits some. Here the sample spans 150,000 to 200,000 clones, around nine tenths being singletons. Specimen: peripheral blood. Receptor source: a man aged 55-75 years with COVID-19, enrolled during active disease. The CDR3 runs from the conserved cysteine through the conserved F or W. The D gene is left open where the match is weak. Rows may omit the clone size; those that give it use once, few, many or a size class.

CDR3nt	CDR3aa	v_gene	abundance	d_gene	j_gene
TGTGCCAGCAGTCTAGATGTAGGACTCGGGTATAATGGCTACACCTTC	CASSLDVGLGYNGYTF	TRBV27	.	.	TRBJ1-2
TGTGCCAGCAGCCAATGGACTAGCGGGATCAATGAGCAGTTCTTC	CASSQWTSGINEQFF	TRBV7-8	.	TRBD2	TRBJ2-1
TGTGCCTGGGAAGGGGGTGGGAACACTGAAGCTTTCTTT	CAWEGGGNTEAFF	TRBV30	.	.	TRBJ1-1
TGTGCCAGCAGTTTCGAAAACAGGGGGTCCGGGGAGCTGTTTTTT	CASSFENRGSGELFF	TRBV27	.	TRBD1	TRBJ2-2
TGTGCCAGCGGGTCGAAGGACAGACCCAATCAGCCCCAGCATTTT	CASGSKDRPNQPQHF	TRBV6-5	once	.	TRBJ1-5
TGTGCCAGCAGCATAGGACAAGCATCTAACAATGAGCAGTTCTTC	CASSIGQASNNEQFF	TRBV9	.	.	TRBJ2-1
TGTGCCAGCAGCTATTATCGGAACACTGAAGCTTTCTTT	CASSYYRNTEAFF	TRBV11-1	few	.	TRBJ1-1
TGTGCCAGCAGCTTAGCGGGAGGGAGGAACTATGGCTACACCTTC	CASSLAGGRNYGYTF	TRBV7-8	.	.	TRBJ1-2
TGCGCCAGCAGCCAGGGGACTAGCAGAGCCTCAGAGACCCAGTACTTC	CASSQGTSRASETQYF	TRBV4-3	.	TRBD2	TRBJ2-5
TGTGCCAGCAGTTTGAGGATGAACACTGAAGCTTTCTTT	CASSLRMNTEAFF	TRBV27	.	.	TRBJ1-1
TGCGCCAGCAGTGACCCGCAAGGACTAGCGGGAGCCCCCTATAGATACAATGAGCAGTTCTTC	CASSDPQGLAGAPYRYNEQFF	TRBV10-2	.	TRBD2	TRBJ2-1
TGTGCCAGCAGCCCACGGGACAGGGGCACACCCCTCCACTTT	CASSPRDRGTPLHF	TRBV9	.	TRBD1	TRBJ1-6
TGCGCCAGCAGCCTGTCTACGAACACCGGGGAGCTGTTTTTT	CASSLSTNTGELFF	TRBV4-3	.	.	TRBJ2-2
TGTGCCAGCAGTGAATTTGTGGGAGGGGACTATGGCTACACCTTC	CASSEFVGGDYGYTF	TRBV25-1	.	.	TRBJ1-2
TGTGCCAGCAGTTTCATTGGCGGGGGGTCCTACGAGCAGTACTTC	CASSFIGGGSYEQYF	TRBV28	.	TRBD2	TRBJ2-7
TGCAGCGTGGGGGACAACTCTGGAAACACCATATATTTT	CSVGDNSGNTIYF	TRBV29-1	.	.	TRBJ1-3
TGTGCCAGCTCTCGGACCGACGACAGGGAAATGCTCTACGAGCAGTACTTC	CASSRTDDREMLYEQYF	TRBV18	.	TRBD1	TRBJ2-7
TGTGCCAGCAGTTTCACCAGTAACTATGGCTACACCTTC	CASSFTSNYGYTF	TRBV27	.	.	TRBJ1-2
TGTGCCAGCAGCCGAGGACAGGGCCCCAGCTACGAGCAGTACTTC	CASSRGQGPSYEQYF	TRBV14	.	TRBD1	TRBJ2-7
TGTGCCAGCAGCCAGTGGCGGGGGAACACAGATACGCAGTATTTT	CASSQWRGNTDTQYF	TRBV14	.	TRBD2	TRBJ2-3
TGCGCCAGCAGCTTGACTACAGGGGTCCGGGAAGGCTACACCTTC	CASSLTTGVREGYTF	TRBV5-1	.	TRBD1	TRBJ1-2
TGTGCCAGCTCACCCGGGGGCGAGCAGTACTTC	CASSPGGEQYF	TRBV18	.	.	TRBJ2-7
TGTGCCAGTAGTAACGGCGGCAACACCGGGGAGCTGTTTTTT	CASSNGGNTGELFF	TRBV19	.	.	TRBJ2-2
TGTGCCAGTAGTCCCGACAGGGACTTTTCCTCTGGAAACACCATATATTTT	CASSPDRDFSSGNTIYF	TRBV19	.	TRBD1	TRBJ1-3
TGTGCCAGTAGTACTCAGGGTTCCAATTCACCCCTCCACTTT	CASSTQGSNSPLHF	TRBV19	.	.	TRBJ1-6
TGTGCCAGCAGTTTATTGGCGACAACCTACGAGCAGTACTTC	CASSLLATTYEQYF	TRBV27	.	.	TRBJ2-7
TGTGCCAGCAGCCCAAGGACAGGGGGCGAGCAGTACTTC	CASSPRTGGEQYF	TRBV6-4	.	TRBD1	TRBJ2-7
TGTGCCAGCAGTTCCGGGTCTCTTGAGCATTTT	CASSSGSLEHF	TRBV27	.	.	TRBJ1-5
TGTGCCACCAGTGATTTACCTGGGACAGGGAGTCGGGAGACCCAGTACTTC	CATSDLPGTGSRETQYF	TRBV24-1	.	TRBD1	TRBJ2-5
TGTGCCAGCTCACTAAACGCAGGGGGAGGTGAAAAACTGTTTTTT	CASSLNAGGGEKLFF	TRBV18	few	TRBD1	TRBJ1-4
TGTGCCAGCAGCTCGACTAGCGGGAGCACAGAGACCCAGTACTTC	CASSSTSGSTETQYF	TRBV11-2	.	TRBD2	TRBJ2-5
TGCGCCAGCAGCTTCCAGGCTGATGGCTACACCTTC	CASSFQADGYTF	TRBV5-1	.	.	TRBJ1-2
TGCGCCAGCAGCTTGGATGGACAGTCGAACACCGGGGAGCTGTTTTTT	CASSLDGQSNTGELFF	TRBV5-1	.	.	TRBJ2-2
TGTGCCAGCAGAGACGGGGTGAGCTCCTACAATGAGCAGTTCTTC	CASRDGVSSYNEQFF	TRBV11-3	.	.	TRBJ2-1
TGCGCCAGCCGATCCGGACAGAACACTGAAGCTTTCTTT	CASRSGQNTEAFF	TRBV4-3	.	.	TRBJ1-1
TGTGCCAGTAGAGTGGCAGGGTACTCTGGAAACACCATATATTTT	CASRVAGYSGNTIYF	TRBV19	.	.	TRBJ1-3
TGTGCCAGCAGTTACTCAACAGGGGGCCATGAAAAACTGTTTTTT	CASSYSTGGHEKLFF	TRBV6-5	.	TRBD1	TRBJ1-4
TGTGCCAGCAGCTTGTCTACAGGGTATAACACTGAAGCTTTCTTT	CASSLSTGYNTEAFF	TRBV5-5	.	.	TRBJ1-1
TGTGCCATCGGGACAGGGTATGAAAAACTGTTTTTT	CAIGTGYEKLFF	TRBV6-6	once	TRBD1	TRBJ1-4
TGTGCCAGCAGCTCCCGACAGGGAAGCTATGGCTACACCTTC	CASSSRQGSYGYTF	TRBV11-2	.	TRBD1	TRBJ1-2
TGTGCCAGCGGATGGACAGGGGACGACAATGAGCAGTTCTTC	CASGWTGDDNEQFF	TRBV11-3	once	TRBD1	TRBJ2-1
TGTGCCACCAGCAGAGATTTATCTGGGCTCGGCTACGAGCAGTACTTC	CATSRDLSGLGYEQYF	TRBV15	few	.	TRBJ2-7
TGTGCCAGCTCACCCTTCGGGAGGGGTAGCAATCAGCCCCAGCATTTT	CASSPFGRGSNQPQHF	TRBV18	.	.	TRBJ1-5
TGTGCCATCAGTGGGACAGGGGGGAACGAGCAGTACTTC	CAISGTGGNEQYF	TRBV10-3	.	TRBD1	TRBJ2-7
TGTGCCAGCAGTTTATTCGGAAACCGGGGGGCTTTCTTT	CASSLFGNRGAFF	TRBV12-3/TRBV12-4	.	.	TRBJ1-1
TGTGCCAGCAGAGATGGCAGATCGGGTAACTATGGCTACACCTTC	CASRDGRSGNYGYTF	TRBV2	.	.	TRBJ1-2
TGTGCCAGCAGCTTAGAAATGACCTCGGGGGGCAATCAGCCCCAGCATTTT	CASSLEMTSGGNQPQHF	TRBV7-2	.	.	TRBJ1-5
TGTGCCACCCAGAAGGGGACTGGGACCGGGGAGCTGTTTTTT	CATQKGTGTGELFF	TRBV24-1	few	.	TRBJ2-2
TGTGCCACCTCGACTAGCGGGAGGGGAGATACGCAGTATTTT	CATSTSGRGDTQYF	TRBV24-1	.	TRBD2	TRBJ2-3
TGTGCCAGCAGCGCCCGGACAGGGAACACTGAAGCTTTCTTT	CASSARTGNTEAFF	TRBV7-9	.	TRBD1	TRBJ1-1